One and the same sample provided the 24 T cell receptor beta chains below, sequenced in a study of cytomegalovirus exposure and HLA in healthy donors. The study ran its PCR with 60 Vbeta and 13 Jbeta primers. Only in-frame clones appear in the TCRdb table, and some are missing; sequencing was by immunoSEQ multiplex PCR. The table includes over 70,000 clones, about two thirds detected once. Sequencing used PBMCs. The receptors here all came from a woman aged 45-59 years in good health and CMV-seropositive.

The rearrangement joins TRBV9 to TRBJ2-1; 11 nucleotides agree with TRBD2. J lost 7 bases, V lost 2 bases, and 11 bases had no gene match. CDR3 length equals 17 residues. Germline V lookup: CDR1 SGDLS, CDR2 YYNGEE. The CDR3 sequence is CASSVGLAGGTGNEQFF. The CDR3 DNA follows: TGTGCCAGCAGCGTGGGATTAGCGGGGGGGACTGGTAATGAGCAGTTCTTC.

In this sample, this clone turned up a few times. This chain connects TRBV19 to TRBJ1-5; a possible D gene is TRBD1 (6 bases). The CDR3 length is 15 residues. The V and J ends lost 8 bases and 0 bases respectively, with 14 bases between them. CDR1 LNHDA and CDR2 SQIVND come from the germline V gene (reference sequence). CDR3 residues: CASSSQGSSNQPQHF. The CDR3 bases are TGTGCCAGTTCTTCACAGGGTAGTAGCAATCAGCCCCAGCATTTT.

This chain links TRBV6-1 with TRBJ1-2; 9 positions match TRBD1. The CDR3 runs to 13 residues. V lost 2 bases to trimming and J lost 6 bases; unmatched junction nucleotides: 1. Looked up from germline, CDR1 is MNHNS and CDR2 is SASEGT. CDR3 nucleotide sequence: TGTGCCAGCAGTGAAAGGGACAGGGATGGCTACACCTTC. This codes for CASSERDRDGYTF.

On this clone itself: A junction end diverges from the germline sequence, so it may reflect a read error. The CDR3 region is CASRFSNEQYF. Written as DNA, the CDR3 is TGTGCCAGCCGTTTTTCCAACGAGCAGTACTTC. The rearrangement joins TRBV28 to TRBJ2-7; no reliable D call. Germline loops: CDR1 MDHEN, CDR2 SYDVKM. The CDR3 sequence is 11 residues long.

This chain joins TRBV7-9 and TRBJ2-1, with a tentative D call TRBD2 (6 bases). CDR3 length: 13 amino acids. Germline V gene sequence: CDR1 SEHNR, CDR2 FQNEAQ (reference sequence). V lost 7 bases, J lost 5 bases, and 12 bases lay in between. CDR3 amino acids: CASTIAGNNEQFF. CDR3 coding DNA: TGTGCCAGCACCATTGCGGGGAACAATGAGCAGTTCTTC.

The CDR3 spells CASSQGGDYGYTF. For the CDR3, the DNA is TGTGCCAGCAGCCAAGGGGGGGACTATGGCTACACCTTC. V gene TRBV4-2 combines with J gene TRBJ1-2, with D possibly TRBD1 on 5 matching bases. Germline CDR1 is LGHNA and CDR2 is YNFKEQ. With 1 base removed from V and 3 bases from J, the gap between germline ends came to 6 bases. This CDR3 comprises 13 residues.

This chain links TRBV7-2 with TRBJ2-7; possibly TRBD1 for D (6 bases). V lost 7 bases and J lost 0, with 16 bases in between. This CDR3 spans 15 amino acids. CDR1 and CDR2 from the germline V gene are SGHTA and FQGNSA. CDR3 DNA sequence: TGTGCCAGCAATGGGGGTGGGGGCCTCTCCTACGAGCAGTACTTC. Protein product: CASNGGGGLSYEQYF.

This clone was detected a few times. The gene calls are TRBV18 and TRBJ1-2; no firm D call. CDR3 length: 12 amino acids. V shed 3 bases and J shed 8 bases, with 10 bases lying between them. Per germline, CDR1 KGHSH and CDR2 LQKENI. CDR3 DNA sequence: TGTGCCAGCTCACCCGAGGGCGGCGGCTACACCTTC. Translating it yields CASSPEGGGYTF.

This clone was seen only a few times. The rearrangement uses TRBV19 and TRBJ1-5; D remains unclear. The V gene's germline CDR1 is LNHDA and CDR2 SQIVND (reference sequence). This CDR3 spans 15 amino acids. V shed 5 bases and J shed 3 bases, with 14 bases lying between them. The chain's CDR3 is CASSLLDTVNQPQHF. Here the CDR3 DNA reads TGTGCCAGTAGTTTACTCGACACCGTCAATCAGCCCCAGCATTTT.

This clone was seen only a few times. The J gene is TRBJ2-7, the V gene TRBV5-1; D may be TRBD1 (6 bases). This CDR3 spans 14 amino acids. Trimming left V 0 bases short and J 3 bases short, with 10 bases between. The germline V gene encodes CDR1 SGHRS and CDR2 YFSETQ. CDR3 region: CASSLETGNYEQYF. The DNA for the CDR3 is TGCGCCAGCAGCTTGGAGACAGGAAACTACGAGCAGTACTTC.

The table lists this clone with a few counts. J is TRBJ1-6 and V is TRBV2; a possible D gene is TRBD1 (5 bases). This CDR3 has 14 amino acids. Germline CDR1 SNHLY, CDR2 FYNNEI. Between the trimmed V and J ends, which lost 7 bases and 6 bases, there was a span of 13 bases. CDR3 in amino acids: CASKWQGGNSPLHF. The DNA of the CDR3 is TGTGCCAGCAAATGGCAGGGTGGTAATTCACCCCTCCACTTT.

The chain carries TRBV29-1 and TRBJ1-1; the D is unclear. Trimming took off 4 bases at V and 0 bases at J, with 6 bases between the two ends. Per germline, CDR1 SQVTM and CDR2 ANQGSEA. The CDR3 is 12 amino acids. The CDR3, as DNA: TGCAGCGTTGTTTCTATGAACACTGAAGCTTTCTTT. It yields the protein CSVVSMNTEAFF.

This clone was seen a single time. The J gene is TRBJ2-3, the V gene TRBV9; D gene unclear. Germline loops: CDR1 SGDLS, CDR2 YYNGEE. Trimming left V 0 bases short and J 3 bases short, with 8 bases between. The CDR3 spans 14 residues. Here the CDR3 reads CASSVGFSTDTQYF. The DNA of the CDR3 is TGTGCCAGCAGCGTAGGATTCAGTACAGATACGCAGTATTTT.

This clone has just one count. The CDR3 coding sequence is TGTGCCAGCAGCTGGCTAGCGGGAAGCACAGATACGCAGTATTTT. Amino acids: CASSWLAGSTDTQYF. The V call is TRBV28, the J call TRBJ2-3, with 9 bases that match TRBD2. Germline V gives CDR1 MDHEN, CDR2 SYDVKM. V gave up 6 bases and J gave up 0 bases; unmatched junction bases: 4. The CDR3 sequence is 15 residues long.

This clone occurred a few times. V is TRBV5-6 and J is TRBJ2-5; tentatively, D is TRBD1 (5 bases). The assigned J gene may be wrong: the sequence end matches TRBJ2-7 better. Germline CDR1 reads SGHDT; CDR2 reads YYEEEE. This CDR3 is 14 amino acids long. The CDR3 DNA is TGTGCCAGCAGCGGATGGGCTGGGGCCCTCGAGCAGTACTTC. Protein product: CASSGWAGALEQYF.

CDR3 amino acids: CASSVRAGGSTDTQYF. CDR3 nucleotide sequence: TGTGCCAGCAGCGTAAGAGCGGGGGGAAGCACAGATACGCAGTATTTT. V gene TRBV9 combines with J gene TRBJ2-3; 9 bases agree with TRBD2. The CDR3 consists of 16 residues. Germline V gives CDR1 SGDLS, CDR2 YYNGEE. Trimming cost V 1 base and J 0 bases; bases outside gene matches: 3.

This rearrangement joins TRBV4-2 to TRBJ2-1; TRBD2 matches at 7 bases. Germline loops: CDR1 LGHNA, CDR2 YNFKEQ. The V segment lost 0 bases and the J segment 2 bases; nucleotides outside the gene matches: 4. This CDR3 region has 16 residues. The CDR3 loop reads CASSQDGGNPYNEQFF. DNA of the CDR3: TGTGCCAGCAGCCAAGACGGGGGGAATCCCTACAATGAGCAGTTCTTC.

V gene TRBV27 combines with J gene TRBJ2-2; TRBD2 matches 7 bases. The CDR3 contains 15 residues. Germline CDR1 and CDR2: MNHEY and SMNVEV (reference sequence). After removal of 4 bases from V and 6 bases from J, the junction contained 8 bases not matched to a gene. CDR3 residues: CASSSTSVHAGELFF. The DNA for the CDR3 is TGTGCCAGCAGTTCCACTAGCGTACATGCCGGGGAGCTGTTTTTT.

This chain links TRBV13 with TRBJ2-7, with TRBD1 identical over 9 bases. CDR3 size: 14 residues. Per the germline V gene, CDR1 is PRHDT and CDR2 is FYEKMQ (reference sequence). J lost 4 bases, V lost 5 bases, and 6 bases had no gene match. The CDR3 sequence is CASSPGQGFYEQYF. The CDR3, as DNA: TGTGCCAGCAGCCCGGGACAGGGTTTTTACGAGCAGTACTTC.

CDR3 amino acids: CSSVVGAGGYTF. DNA for the CDR3: TGCAGCTCCGTTGTGGGGGCGGGTGGCTACACCTTC. The chain is built from TRBV29-1 and TRBJ1-2; possible D gene TRBD1, 6 bases. The CDR3 runs 12 residues. The V end lost 8 bases, the J end lost 7 bases, and 17 bases lay between the germline ends. CDR1 is SQVTM, CDR2 ANQGSEA, per germline.

This rearrangement joins TRBV6-5 to TRBJ1-1, with 7 bases aligning to TRBD1. The CDR3 has 15 amino acids. V shed 7 bases, J shed 6 bases, and the junction held 14 bases outside the gene matches. Germline V gene lookup returns CDR1 MNHEY and CDR2 SVGAGI. CDR3 in amino acids: CASTGRDSKGAEAFF. The CDR3 coding sequence is TGTGCCAGCACCGGACGGGACAGCAAGGGGGCTGAAGCTTTCTTT.

The rearrangement joins TRBV2 to TRBJ1-2; 10 bases are a match to TRBD1. The V gene end was trimmed by 6 bases and the J gene end by 4 bases; junction bases not matched to a gene: 5. The germline CDR1 and CDR2 sequences are SNHLY and FYNNEI. CDR3 size: 14 residues. Written as DNA, the CDR3 is TGTGCCAGCAGCCTGGGACAGGGGATCTATGGCTACACCTTC. Amino acid sequence: CASSLGQGIYGYTF. The variable domain in full, with the rest retrieved from reference TRBV2 and TRBJ1-2, is EPEVTQTPSHQVTQMGQEVILRCVPISNHLYFYWYRQILGQKVEFLVSFYNNEISEKSEIFDDQFSVERPDGSNFTLKIRSTKLEDSAMYFCASSLGQGIYGYTFGSGTRLTVV.

J is TRBJ1-6 and V is TRBV30, with D perhaps matching TRBD1 (5 bases). In germline, CDR1 is GTSNPN, CDR2 SVGIG (reference sequence). With 3 bases removed from V and 15 bases from J, the gap between germline ends came to 15 bases. The CDR3 consists of 12 residues. The CDR3 protein is CAWSDSGRVLHF. In nucleotides, the CDR3 is TGTGCCTGGAGCGACAGTGGTCGGGTCCTCCACTTT.

This sequence joins TRBV7-2 and TRBJ1-6; D call uncertain. The CDR3 consists of 13 residues. The germline V and J ends were trimmed by 2 bases and 10 bases, with 9 bases remaining between them. The germline CDR1 and CDR2 sequences are SGHTA and FQGNSA. The CDR3 spells CASSLSPLSPLHF. The DNA of the CDR3 is TGTGCCAGCAGCTTAAGCCCCTTGTCACCCCTCCACTTT.